This T cell receptor beta chain was documented in a study of shared clonotypes between healthy human individuals. In the study overall: Each donor had three CD4 naive, three CD4 memory, two CD8 naive and one CD8 memory plate. Notes on the study in general: Tissue TCR repertoires likely differ from these blood-only repertoires. Unshared clonotypes carried lower generation probabilities than those common to all four donors.

Replicate sorted-subset PCRs were loaded with 150 to 200 ng DNA, 31,000 or so T cell genomes. The method was immunoSEQ multiplex PCR; TCRdb's version includes in-frame clones alone and lacks a portion of them. The table lists about 110,000 clones, approximately 70% of them singletons, with about 22% in the top ten. On this clone: Its antigen is still unknown.

The CDR3 is 15 residues long. Germline values: CDR1 SNHLY, CDR2 FYNNEI. V shed 6 bases, J shed 2 bases, and the junction held 8 bases outside the gene matches. Sequencing was done on a sample of memory CD8+ T cells sorted from blood. Documented subset: CD45RO+ cells pooled with CCR7-negative TemRA cells. The TCR comes from a woman aged 25 to 45 in good health. J is TRBJ2-5 and V is TRBV2; 8 bases map to TRBD1. This CDR3 reads CASRFRGPQQETQYF. DNA of the CDR3: TGTGCCAGCAGGTTCAGGGGGCCCCAGCAAGAGACCCAGTACTTC.